Listed below are T cell receptor beta chains from one sample, sequenced in a study of cytotoxic CD8 clonotypes in ibrutinib-treated CLL. Method: immunoSEQ multiplex PCR; TCRdb's copy keeps in-frame clones and lacks some. The sample shows 110,000 to 150,000 clones, around 90% of them seen only once. Sequences were derived from PBMCs, sampled after 12 months of ibrutinib treatment. The receptors come from a human donor with chronic lymphocytic leukemia. CDR3s include the opening cysteine and the closing phenylalanine or tryptophan. The order of the fields is V gene, clone size, J gene, D gene, CDR3 DNA, CDR3 protein. A D gene is named only where the DNA matches it firmly. Size is stated for part of the rows, as once, few or many counts, or as a class when the clone is expanded.

v_call: TRBV7-3; clone_size: NA; j_call: TRBJ2-1; d_call: TRBD2; cdr3_nt: TGTGCCAGCAGCCCCGGACTAGCTGGCAATGAGCAGTTCTTC; cdr3_aa: CASSPGLAGNEQFF
v_call: TRBV6-5; clone_size: once; j_call: TRBJ2-2; d_call: NA; cdr3_nt: TGTGCCAGCAGTTACGCGGGGGAGCTGTTTTTT; cdr3_aa: CASSYAGELFF
v_call: TRBV10-3; clone_size: NA; j_call: TRBJ2-3; d_call: TRBD2; cdr3_nt: TGTGCCATCTTAGGTGGGAGGGCAGATACGCAGTATTTT; cdr3_aa: CAILGGRADTQYF
v_call: TRBV6-5; clone_size: NA; j_call: TRBJ2-7; d_call: NA; cdr3_nt: TGTGCCAGCAGCCAAGTCGGGGTCTACGAGCAGTACTTC; cdr3_aa: CASSQVGVYEQYF
v_call: TRBV19; clone_size: NA; j_call: TRBJ1-2; d_call: TRBD1; cdr3_nt: TGTGCCGCAAAAAAAGGACAGGGACCCTCCTACACAGGCTACACCTTC; cdr3_aa: CAAKKGQGPSYTGYTF
v_call: TRBV11-3; clone_size: NA; j_call: TRBJ2-2; d_call: NA; cdr3_nt: TGTGCCAGCAGCTTAGAATTTGGCTACCTAAACACCGGGGAGCTGTTTTTT; cdr3_aa: CASSLEFGYLNTGELFF
v_call: TRBV14; clone_size: NA; j_call: TRBJ2-4; d_call: NA; cdr3_nt: TGTGCCAGCAGCCAAGCCAGGGGTGTGGGCAAAAACATTCAGTACTTC; cdr3_aa: CASSQARGVGKNIQYF
v_call: TRBV7-9; clone_size: few; j_call: TRBJ2-5; d_call: TRBD1; cdr3_nt: TGTGCCAGCAGCGGGGAACAGGGGATGGAGACCCAGTACTTC; cdr3_aa: CASSGEQGMETQYF
v_call: TRBV5-1; clone_size: NA; j_call: TRBJ2-7; d_call: TRBD1; cdr3_nt: TGCGCCAGCAATTCCGGGACAGGGGCCTACGAGCAGTACTTC; cdr3_aa: CASNSGTGAYEQYF
v_call: TRBV27; clone_size: NA; j_call: TRBJ2-7; d_call: NA; cdr3_nt: TGTGCCAGCAGTTCACTCCCCGGGAGAGGGAGTCGCTACGAGCAGTACTTC; cdr3_aa: CASSSLPGRGSRYEQYF
v_call: TRBV28; clone_size: NA; j_call: TRBJ1-1; d_call: NA; cdr3_nt: TGTGCCAGCAGTTTATTGGATGCCATTGAAGCTTTCTTT; cdr3_aa: CASSLLDAIEAFF
v_call: TRBV7-2; clone_size: NA; j_call: TRBJ2-3; d_call: NA; cdr3_nt: TGTGCCAGCAGCGGACCGAACACAGATACGCAGTATTTT; cdr3_aa: CASSGPNTDTQYF
v_call: TRBV2; clone_size: NA; j_call: TRBJ2-1; d_call: TRBD2; cdr3_nt: TGTGCCACCGAACTAGCGGGAGGACCCTACAATGAGCAGTTCTTC; cdr3_aa: CATELAGGPYNEQFF
v_call: TRBV5-1; clone_size: once; j_call: TRBJ2-7; d_call: NA; cdr3_nt: TGCGCCAGCAGCTTGGCCCAGCCCGCCGCCGAGCAGTACTTC; cdr3_aa: CASSLAQPAAEQYF
v_call: TRBV27; clone_size: NA; j_call: TRBJ2-3; d_call: NA; cdr3_nt: TGTGCCAGCAGTTTATTCCCCCTAGTAGCGGAAAGCACAGATACGCAGTATTTT; cdr3_aa: CASSLFPLVAESTDTQYF
v_call: TRBV14; clone_size: NA; j_call: TRBJ1-3; d_call: NA; cdr3_nt: TGTGCCAGCAGCCTCTCTGGAAACACCATATATTTT; cdr3_aa: CASSLSGNTIYF
v_call: TRBV30; clone_size: NA; j_call: TRBJ2-1; d_call: NA; cdr3_nt: TGTGCCTGGAGTGTCGGGAGTCTCCATGAGCAGTTCTTC; cdr3_aa: CAWSVGSLHEQFF
v_call: TRBV7-3; clone_size: NA; j_call: TRBJ2-1; d_call: NA; cdr3_nt: TGTGCCAGCAGCTTAAGGCCAGCTAGGTCCTACAATGAGCAGTTCTTC; cdr3_aa: CASSLRPARSYNEQFF
v_call: TRBV29-1; clone_size: NA; j_call: TRBJ2-2; d_call: NA; cdr3_nt: TGCAGCGTCTCGGACAGTCCACCCACCGGGGAGCTGTTTTTT; cdr3_aa: CSVSDSPPTGELFF
v_call: TRBV5-4; clone_size: NA; j_call: TRBJ2-2; d_call: TRBD1; cdr3_nt: TGTGCCAGCAGCAACCGGGACAGAGGAGGTTCCGGGGAGCTGTTTTTT; cdr3_aa: CASSNRDRGGSGELFF
v_call: TRBV7-9; clone_size: NA; j_call: TRBJ1-1; d_call: NA; cdr3_nt: TGTGCCAGCAGCTTAGGTGCAGGAATGAACACTGAAGCTTTCTTT; cdr3_aa: CASSLGAGMNTEAFF
v_call: TRBV5-8; clone_size: NA; j_call: TRBJ2-6; d_call: NA; cdr3_nt: TGTGCCAGCAGCTTCCGCTCTGGGGCCAACGTCCTGACTTTC; cdr3_aa: CASSFRSGANVLTF
v_call: TRBV9; clone_size: few; j_call: TRBJ2-2; d_call: NA; cdr3_nt: TGTGCCAGCAGCGTGGGACCCCTTGCGAACACCGGGGAGCTGTTTTTT; cdr3_aa: CASSVGPLANTGELFF
v_call: TRBV21-1; clone_size: NA; j_call: TRBJ2-7; d_call: NA; cdr3_nt: TGTGCCAGCAGCAAAGGGACAGACCCGAGCTCCTACGAGCAGTACTTC; cdr3_aa: CASSKGTDPSSYEQYF
v_call: TRBV9; clone_size: NA; j_call: TRBJ2-1; d_call: TRBD2; cdr3_nt: TGTGCCAGCAGCCCGTATTTAGCGGGAGGGCCGTACAATGAGCAGTTCTTC; cdr3_aa: CASSPYLAGGPYNEQFF
v_call: TRBV4-3; clone_size: few; j_call: TRBJ2-1; d_call: NA; cdr3_nt: TGCGCCAGCAGCCGAATCGGGGGCAGCTCCTACAATGAGCAGTTCTTC; cdr3_aa: CASSRIGGSSYNEQFF
v_call: TRBV29-1; clone_size: NA; j_call: TRBJ2-1; d_call: TRBD2; cdr3_nt: TGCAGCGTTGACCCCGGACTAGCGGGGCCTTACAATGAGCAGTTCTTC; cdr3_aa: CSVDPGLAGPYNEQFF
v_call: TRBV4-2; clone_size: NA; j_call: TRBJ2-1; d_call: NA; cdr3_nt: TGTGCCAGCAGCCAAAATAATGAGCAGTTCTTC; cdr3_aa: CASSQNNEQFF
v_call: TRBV6-5; clone_size: NA; j_call: TRBJ1-3; d_call: NA; cdr3_nt: TGTGCCAGCAGTTACTCAGGGCGGCACACCATATATTTT; cdr3_aa: CASSYSGRHTIYF
v_call: TRBV11-2; clone_size: once; j_call: TRBJ2-7; d_call: NA; cdr3_nt: TGTGCCAGCAGCTTAGATCTTAGCAAGCAGTACTTC; cdr3_aa: CASSLDLSKQYF
v_call: TRBV2; clone_size: NA; j_call: TRBJ2-2; d_call: TRBD2; cdr3_nt: TGTGCCAGCACCCGGGACAGGGGACTAGCGGGTAACACCGGGGAGCTGTTTTTT; cdr3_aa: CASTRDRGLAGNTGELFF
v_call: TRBV4-2; clone_size: NA; j_call: TRBJ1-5; d_call: NA; cdr3_nt: TGTGCCAGCAGCCAAGATCTAATACAGGGTAGGCAGCCCCAGCATTTT; cdr3_aa: CASSQDLIQGRQPQHF
v_call: TRBV18; clone_size: NA; j_call: TRBJ1-2; d_call: NA; cdr3_nt: TGTGCCAGCTCACCACCGTCGCAGGTCCCCCCGAATGGCTACACCTTC; cdr3_aa: CASSPPSQVPPNGYTF
v_call: TRBV4-3; clone_size: NA; j_call: TRBJ2-7; d_call: TRBD2; cdr3_nt: TGCGCCAGCAGCCCCGGGCTAGCGGAGATGGGCCCCTACGAGCAGTACTTC; cdr3_aa: CASSPGLAEMGPYEQYF
v_call: TRBV4-3; clone_size: NA; j_call: TRBJ2-1; d_call: TRBD2; cdr3_nt: TGCGCCAGCAGCCAAGAAGCGGGGGGGTCCTACAATGAGCAGTTCTTC; cdr3_aa: CASSQEAGGSYNEQFF
v_call: TRBV9; clone_size: once; j_call: TRBJ2-7; d_call: TRBD2; cdr3_nt: TGTGCCAGCAGCGCGCCGGGACTAGCTTACGAGCAGTACTTC; cdr3_aa: CASSAPGLAYEQYF
v_call: TRBV10-1; clone_size: once; j_call: TRBJ2-1; d_call: TRBD2; cdr3_nt: TGCGCCAGCAGTGAGTCCTCCGGGCGGGGGGTCAATGAGCAGTTCTTC; cdr3_aa: CASSESSGRGVNEQFF
v_call: TRBV11-3; clone_size: few; j_call: TRBJ1-1; d_call: NA; cdr3_nt: TGTGCCAGCAGCTTAGGCGGGAACACTGAAGCTTTCTTT; cdr3_aa: CASSLGGNTEAFF
v_call: TRBV18; clone_size: NA; j_call: TRBJ2-7; d_call: NA; cdr3_nt: TGTGCCAGCTCGCCTTACCGGGATCAGGGCTCCGAGCAGTACTTC; cdr3_aa: CASSPYRDQGSEQYF
v_call: TRBV28; clone_size: once; j_call: TRBJ2-5; d_call: TRBD1; cdr3_nt: TGTGCCAGCACCCAACAGGGGTTGGAGACCCAGTACTTC; cdr3_aa: CASTQQGLETQYF
v_call: TRBV11-1; clone_size: once; j_call: TRBJ1-1; d_call: NA; cdr3_nt: TGTGCCAGCAGCCGTGAAGGCCCAGGCGCGTCTGCAGCTTTCTTT; cdr3_aa: CASSREGPGASAAFF
v_call: TRBV7-9; clone_size: NA; j_call: TRBJ2-2; d_call: TRBD2; cdr3_nt: TGTGCCAGCAGCTCCCCATCGGGACTAGCTACCGGGGAGCTGTTTTTT; cdr3_aa: CASSSPSGLATGELFF
v_call: TRBV7-3; clone_size: NA; j_call: TRBJ2-7; d_call: TRBD2; cdr3_nt: TGTGCCAGCAGCTCAACTAGCGGGAGCTACGAGCAGTACTTC; cdr3_aa: CASSSTSGSYEQYF
v_call: TRBV18; clone_size: NA; j_call: TRBJ1-2; d_call: NA; cdr3_nt: TGTGCCAGCTCACCAGGGCATGGCTACACCTTC; cdr3_aa: CASSPGHGYTF